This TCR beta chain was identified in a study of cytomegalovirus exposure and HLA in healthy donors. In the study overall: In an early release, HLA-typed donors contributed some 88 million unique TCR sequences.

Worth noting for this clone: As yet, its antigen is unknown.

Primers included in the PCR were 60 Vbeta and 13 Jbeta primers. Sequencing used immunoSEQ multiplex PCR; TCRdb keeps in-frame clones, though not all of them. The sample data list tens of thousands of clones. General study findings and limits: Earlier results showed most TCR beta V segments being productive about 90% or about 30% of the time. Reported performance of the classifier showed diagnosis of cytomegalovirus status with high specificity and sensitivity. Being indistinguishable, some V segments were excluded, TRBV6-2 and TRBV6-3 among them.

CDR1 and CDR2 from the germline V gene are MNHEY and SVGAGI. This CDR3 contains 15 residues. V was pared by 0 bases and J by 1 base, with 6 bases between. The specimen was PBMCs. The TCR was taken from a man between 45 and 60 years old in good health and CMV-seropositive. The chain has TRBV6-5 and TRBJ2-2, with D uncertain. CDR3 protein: CASSYSPGNTGELFF. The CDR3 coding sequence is TGTGCCAGCAGTTACTCTCCCGGGAACACCGGGGAGCTGTTTTTT.